The next 23 T cell receptor beta chains were all read from a single sample in a study of T cell repertoires and leukemia-associated antigens (dated by TCRdb to about 2019). Their cognate antigens are unknown. Receptor amplification or capture employed 5' RACE. The sample was run on an Illumina MiSeq. TCRdb itself trimmed the public reads at Q25 with fastp, ran MiXCR and retained productive beta chains. For every CDR3 protein sequence, its rows merge into one entry that carries the most common genes and DNA. Across this sample there are 10,000 to 13,000 distinct CDR3 sequences, with 40% to 45% seen only once. About 30% of the sample goes to the ten largest clones. Sequenced material: CD3+ T cells sorted from blood and cultured. The source is a female donor in good health.

In this sample, this clonotype turned up a few times. The V and J genes are TRBV12-3 or TRBV12-4 and TRBJ2-4, with D uncertain. Trimming pared 2 bases from V and 3 bases from J, leaving 8 bases between. The CDR3 spans 14 residues. The CDR3 sequence is CASSLRQFKNIQYF. For the CDR3, the DNA is TGTGCCAGCAGTTTACGGCAGTTCAAAAACATTCAGTACTTC.

The rearrangement joins TRBV20-1 to TRBJ2-1, with TRBD1 matching over 8 bases. The germline CDR1 and CDR2 sequences are DFQATT and SNEGSKA (reference sequence). The CDR3 is 12 amino acids. The CDR3 spells CGATDRVNEQFF. The CDR3 DNA reads TGCGGCGCAACGGACAGGGTAAATGAGCAGTTCTTC.

This clonotype was counted only a few times. The rearrangement uses TRBV5-1 and TRBJ2-1; possibly TRBD1 for D (6 bases). Germline values: CDR1 SGHRS, CDR2 YFSETQ. The ends were cut back, 4 bases at V and 8 bases at J, with 7 bases in the middle. The CDR3 runs to 11 residues. CDR3 sequence reads: CASSQGYEQFF. For the CDR3, the DNA is TGCGCCAGCAGCCAGGGGTATGAGCAGTTCTTC.

The CDR3 spells CSGVNTEAFF. The CDR3 DNA reads TGCAGCGGCGTGAACACTGAAGCTTTCTTT. The V call is TRBV29-1, the J call TRBJ1-1; D not certain. CDR3 length: 10 amino acids. Germline values: CDR1 SQVTM, CDR2 ANQGSEA. The germline V and J ends were trimmed by 7 bases and 0 bases, with 3 bases remaining between them.

Turning to this clonotype: This may arise from a read error, as a much more abundant clone is one base away. The rearrangement joins TRBV5-1 to TRBJ2-7; D may be TRBD2 (6 bases). CDR3 length equals 13 residues. Trimming cost V 4 bases and J 2 bases, with 10 bases left between them. The germline V gene encodes CDR1 SGHRS and CDR2 YFSETQ. CDR3 DNA: TGCGCCAGCAGCAGGACTAACACCTACGAGCAGTACTTC. It encodes CASSRTNTYEQYF.

This clonotype showed up many times. This sequence joins TRBV14 and TRBJ1-1, with D possibly being TRBD1 (5 bases). This CDR3 has 16 residues. Per the germline V gene, CDR1 is SGHDN and CDR2 is FVKESK. V was pared by 0 bases and J by 5 bases, with 16 bases between. The CDR3 here is CASSQEDQGIRTEAFF. CDR3 DNA: TGTGCCAGCAGCCAAGAAGACCAGGGTATTAGGACTGAAGCTTTCTTT.

This clonotype was recorded at least ten times. The chain has TRBV5-1 and TRBJ2-7, with D unclear. Germline V gene sequence: CDR1 SGHRS, CDR2 YFSETQ. CDR3 length: 15 residues. Trimming cost V 4 bases and J 3 bases, with 17 bases left between them. The CDR3 protein is CASSPGPDGFYEQYF. CDR3 bases: TGCGCCAGCAGCCCGGGCCCGGACGGCTTCTACGAGCAGTACTTC.

This clonotype was detected only a few times. The chain uses TRBV27 and TRBJ2-7; 9 nucleotides match TRBD2. The germline V gene encodes CDR1 MNHEY and CDR2 SMNVEV (reference sequence). V lost 2 bases to trimming and J lost 6 bases; unmatched junction nucleotides: 11. The CDR3 has 16 residues. The CDR3 DNA is TGTGCCAGCAGTTTACGAGAAATAGCGGGAGAGGGCGAGCAGTACTTC. This translates into CASSLREIAGEGEQYF.

Worth noting for this clonotype: At one of its ends the junction is not consistent with the germline gene, which may arise from a read error. V and J are TRBV5-1 and TRBJ2-7; tentative D call: TRBD2 (6 bases). The CDR3 covers 15 residues. Per the germline V gene, CDR1 is SGHRS and CDR2 is YFSETQ. This CDR3 is CDSSLEGREAYEQYF. DNA for the CDR3: TGCGACAGCAGCTTGGAGGGCAGGGAGGCCTACGAGCAGTACTTC.

This clonotype was recorded at least ten times. This sequence joins TRBV7-2 and TRBJ2-3; the D gene could be TRBD1 or TRBD2 (6 bases each). V shed 1 base and J shed 3 bases, with 11 bases lying between them. The CDR3 covers 15 residues. Germline CDR1 is SGHTA and CDR2 is FQGNSA. This CDR3 reads CASSLGGALTDTQYF. The DNA for the CDR3 is TGTGCCAGCAGCTTAGGGGGGGCTTTAACAGATACGCAGTATTTT. The full variable domain, with the rest looked up from reference TRBV7-2 and TRBJ2-3, is GAGVSQSPSNKVTEKGKDVELRCDPISGHTALYWYRQSLGQGLEFLIYFQGNSAPDKSGLPSDRFSAERTGGSVSTLTIQRTQQEDSAVYLCASSLGGALTDTQYFGPGTRLTVL.

The chain recombines TRBV13 with TRBJ2-2; a possible D gene is TRBD2 (5 bases). The V gene lost 5 bases and the J gene lost 6 bases, with 13 bases spanning the gap. Germline V gene data show CDR1 as PRHDT and CDR2 as FYEKMQ (reference sequence). The CDR3 extends over 14 amino acids. The CDR3 bases are TGTGCCAGCAGCCATCGGAGCGGTGCCGGGGAGCTGTTTTTT. It encodes CASSHRSGAGELFF.

The chain links TRBV5-1 to TRBJ2-7, with D perhaps matching TRBD1 (5 bases). CDR1 is SGHRS, CDR2 YFSETQ, per germline. CDR3 length: 15 residues. V was cut by 1 base and J by 3 bases, with 14 bases left in between. The CDR3 bases are TGCGCCAGCAGCTTGTTTTCGGACAAGAGCTACGAGCAGTACTTC. Protein sequence: CASSLFSDKSYEQYF.

This clonotype was seen a few times. The chain employs TRBV12-3 or TRBV12-4 and TRBJ1-4; D perhaps matches TRBD1 (5 bases). Trimming took 6 bases from V and 6 from J, leaving 14 bases between them. This CDR3 contains 14 residues. This chain's CDR3 is CASRSRQGDEKLFF. As DNA, the CDR3 is TGTGCCAGCAGATCGCGGCAGGGAGATGAAAAACTGTTTTTT.

In regard to this clonotype: At one of its ends the junction is not consistent with the germline gene, which may arise from a read error. V gene TRBV5-5 combines with J gene TRBJ2-2; 8 nucleotides align to TRBD1. The CDR3 is made up of 17 amino acids. The germline CDR1 and CDR2 sequences are SGHKS and YYEKEE (reference sequence). Here the CDR3 DNA reads TGTGCCAGCAACTCCGGACAGGGCTACTTGAACACCGGGGAGCTGCTTTTT. Its protein product is CASNSGQGYLNTGELLF.

This clonotype is classed as medium-sized (0.01 to 0.1%). CDR3 DNA: TGTGCCAGCAGTTTAACACCGGCGAACACCGGGGAGCTGTTTTTT. Its translation: CASSLTPANTGELFF. The chain couples TRBV28 to TRBJ2-2, with D hard to call. Between the trimmed V and J ends, which lost 2 bases and 0 bases, there was a span of 7 bases. The CDR3 is made up of 15 amino acids. The germline gives CDR1 MDHEN, CDR2 SYDVKM.

There are many counts of this clonotype. V usage is TRBV13 and J usage is TRBJ2-1; 10 nucleotides align to TRBD2. Germline-derived CDR1 and CDR2 are PRHDT and FYEKMQ (reference sequence). The CDR3 runs to 14 residues. The ends lost 5 bases at V and 9 bases at J; junction bases unmatched: 7. DNA of the CDR3: TGTGCCAGCAGCACCAGCGGGAGGGCGGGTGAGCAGTTCTTC. As protein: CASSTSGRAGEQFF.

As to this clonotype: A read error is likely, as this CDR3 ends without the conserved phenylalanine or tryptophan. No DNA is shown, since the ends of the CDR3 on it are uncertain; the CDR3 is the one TCRdb lists. CDR3 amino acids: CASSQPRTS. The chain links TRBV3-1 to TRBJ2-7; the D call TRBD2 from the table was never checked on the DNA. A total of 9 residues make up the CDR3, ends included. The germline V gene encodes CDR1 LGHDT and CDR2 YNNKEL (reference sequence).

This clonotype occurred once. The CDR3 end shows no conserved phenylalanine or tryptophan, and so a read error is likely. V gene TRBV5-1 combines with J gene TRBJ2-2, with D possibly TRBD2 on 6 matching bases. Germline CDR1 is SGHRS and CDR2 is YFSETQ. V lost 3 bases and J 8 bases, leaving 23 bases between the germline ends. This CDR3 region has 17 residues. The CDR3 DNA reads TGCGCCAGCAGCTCCCGTACGGGACTGGCGGGTTTGGGGGAGCTGTTTTCT. The encoded protein is CASSSRTGLAGLGELFS.

In its sample, this clonotype was seen many times. J is TRBJ2-7 and V is TRBV9, with D perhaps TRBD2 (5 bases). The CDR3 is made up of 14 amino acids. The V gene lost 1 base and the J gene lost 0 bases, with 8 bases spanning the gap. CDR1 is SGDLS, CDR2 YYNGEE, per germline. Here the CDR3 DNA reads TGTGCCAGCAGCGTAACCGGGAACTCCTACGAGCAGTACTTC. Translated, it gives CASSVTGNSYEQYF.

With regard to this clonotype: An end of the junction differs from the germline gene, which may be a read error. The gene calls are TRBV5-6 and TRBJ2-1; 9 bases agree with TRBD1. The CDR3 loop spans 15 amino acids. CDR1 and CDR2 (germline): SGHDT, YYEEEE. The CDR3 sequence: CVSSLEGQGGNEQFF. Written as DNA, the CDR3 is TGTGTCAGCAGCTTGGAGGGACAGGGTGGCAATGAGCAGTTCTTC.

This chain links TRBV20-1 with TRBJ2-1; 8 bases agree with TRBD2. Germline V gives CDR1 DFQATT, CDR2 SNEGSKA (reference sequence). The CDR3 is 16 residues long. V shed 0 bases, J shed 5 bases, and the junction held 9 bases outside the gene matches. For the CDR3, the DNA is TGCAGTGCTAGAGATCCAGCGGGAGTGAGCCACAATGAGCAGTTCTTC. Its translation: CSARDPAGVSHNEQFF.

By sample share, this clonotype is medium-sized. The chain uses TRBV5-1 and TRBJ2-1; D call uncertain. V was cut by 0 bases and J by 11 bases, with 6 bases left in between. There are 11 residues in the CDR3. CDR1 is SGHRS and CDR2 is YFSETQ in the germline V gene. The CDR3 sequence is CASSLEHQQFF. The CDR3 DNA sequence: TGCGCCAGCAGCTTGGAACACCAGCAGTTCTTC.

This sequence joins TRBV20-1 and TRBJ2-4; unclear D gene. Germline loops: CDR1 DFQATT, CDR2 SNEGSKA (reference sequence). This CDR3 comprises 13 residues. V dropped 1 base and J dropped 0 bases, with 4 bases sitting between them. The CDR3 protein is CSARAGAKNIQYF. The CDR3 region has the DNA TGCAGTGCTAGAGCGGGAGCCAAAAACATTCAGTACTTC.